A single sample is the source of the 29 T cell receptor beta chains below, sequenced in a study of blood T cell repertoires in COVID-19. The data were produced by immunoSEQ multiplex PCR, yet TCRdb's version contains in-frame clones alone and is incomplete. The repertoire includes about 250,000 clones, around 85% of them detected once, and roughly 10% sits in the top ten. The material sequenced was peripheral blood. The receptors here all came from an older man with acute or convalescent COVID-19.

CDR3 sequence reads: CASSLGGQSSYEQYF. CDR3 in DNA: TGTGCCAGCAGCTTAGGGGGACAGAGCTCCTACGAGCAGTACTTC. The chain carries TRBV11-1 and TRBJ2-7; 7 positions agree with TRBD1. Germline V lookup: CDR1 SGHAT, CDR2 FQDESV (reference sequence). This CDR3 is built from 15 residues. The J segment lost 0 bases and the V segment lost 1 base, leaving 3 bases of the junction unmatched.

Notes on this clone: At one of its ends the junction is not consistent with the germline gene, which may arise from a read error. V gene TRBV14 combines with J gene TRBJ2-2, with 8 bases matching TRBD1. Germline V gives CDR1 SGHDN, CDR2 FVKESK. This CDR3 has 13 residues. CDR3 residues: CASSSGGTGELFF. As DNA, the CDR3 is TGTGCCAGCAGTTCAGGGGGCACCGGAGAGCTGTTTTTT. Complete variable domain (other parts from reference TRBV14 and TRBJ2-2): EAGVTQFPSHSVIEKGQTVTLRCDPISGHDNLYWYRRVMGKEIKFLLHFVKESKQDESGMPNNRFLAERTGGTYSTLKVQPAELEDSGVYFCASSSGGTGELFFGEGSRLTVL.

The CDR3 DNA reads TGTGCCAGCAGCCTGACTAGCGGGGGGTACAATGAGCAGTTCTTC. Its protein product is CASSLTSGGYNEQFF. The rearrangement joins TRBV7-9 to TRBJ2-1; 13 bases fit TRBD2. Germline-derived CDR1 and CDR2 are SEHNR and FQNEAQ (reference sequence). V shed 5 bases and J 4 bases; nucleotides not matched to a gene: 2. The CDR3 sequence is 15 residues long.

This chain links TRBV4-2 with TRBJ2-3, with D perhaps TRBD2 (7 bases). In germline, CDR1 is LGHNA, CDR2 YNFKEQ. This CDR3 is 18 amino acids long. V was clipped by 4 bases and J by 4 bases, with 24 bases between them. CDR3 residues: CASSRKAAGAPRADTQYF. CDR3 coding DNA: TGTGCCAGCAGCCGAAAGGCGGCGGGGGCCCCAAGAGCAGATACGCAGTATTTT.

The V call is TRBV5-1, the J call TRBJ1-4; D perhaps matches TRBD1 (5 bases). This CDR3 spans 15 amino acids. Trimming took off 4 bases at V and 0 bases at J, with 10 bases between the two ends. Per germline, CDR1 SGHRS and CDR2 YFSETQ. The CDR3 protein is CASSRKQATNEKLFF. The CDR3 DNA is TGCGCCAGCAGCAGGAAACAGGCAACTAATGAAAAACTGTTTTTT.

The chain joins TRBV6-5 to TRBJ1-1, with D possibly being TRBD1 (6 bases). There are 13 residues in the CDR3. The V end lost 9 bases, the J end lost 5 bases, and 16 bases lay between the germline ends. CDR1 MNHEY and CDR2 SVGAGI come from the germline V gene. In DNA form, the CDR3 reads TGTGCCAGTCGGCCACAGGGACCGACTGAAGCTTTCTTT. Translated, it gives CASRPQGPTEAFF.

This clone came up once. V is TRBV25-1 and J is TRBJ2-7; D is unresolved. The germline CDR1 and CDR2 sequences are MGHDK and SYGVNS. CDR3 length: 12 amino acids. The V end was cut by 4 bases, the J end by 4 bases, with 8 bases between. The CDR3 sequence is CASSGYSYEQYF. CDR3 nucleotides: TGTGCCAGCAGTGGGTACAGTTACGAGCAGTACTTC.

This clone was found a few times. V is TRBV5-1 and J is TRBJ1-2, with 9 bases fitting TRBD1. After removal of 4 bases from V and 3 bases from J, the junction contained 7 bases not matched to a gene. The germline V gene has CDR1 SGHRS and CDR2 YFSETQ. The CDR3 runs to 15 residues. As DNA, the CDR3 is TGCGCCAGCAGCGGCGGGACAGGGATCGACTATGGCTACACCTTC. Translating gives CASSGGTGIDYGYTF.

The chain joins TRBV24-1 to TRBJ2-1, with 9 bases aligning to TRBD1. Germline loops: CDR1 KGHDR, CDR2 SFDVKD. V gave up 4 bases and J gave up 5 bases; unmatched junction bases: 11. The CDR3 runs 17 residues. The CDR3 DNA reads TGTGCCACCAGTGACATTCCGGGACAGGGTTTGGACAATGAGCAGTTCTTC. It encodes CATSDIPGQGLDNEQFF.

The V call is TRBV28, the J call TRBJ1-2; 7 positions match TRBD1. This CDR3 has 15 amino acids. V dropped 6 bases and J dropped 4; count of bases not matched to a gene: 11. The germline gives CDR1 MDHEN, CDR2 SYDVKM. CDR3 bases: TGTGCCAGCAGCCATTCCAACAGGGACAGCTATGGCTACACCTTC. Amino acid sequence: CASSHSNRDSYGYTF.

This clone was counted between two and nine times. The V and J genes are TRBV5-8 and TRBJ2-7; tentative D call: TRBD1 (6 bases). This CDR3 is built from 14 residues. V lost 4 bases, J lost 6 bases, and 17 bases lay in between. Germline V CDR1 and CDR2: SGHTS, YDEGEE. In DNA form, the CDR3 reads TGTGCCAGCAGCCCCATAGGGACAAAACGCGAGCAGTACTTC. Translated: CASSPIGTKREQYF.

This clone was recorded a few times. J is TRBJ2-3 and V is TRBV10-1, with 8 bases fitting TRBD2. CDR1 and CDR2 (germline): WNHNN, SYGVQD (reference sequence). Unmatched junction bases numbered 5, after V lost 3 bases and J lost 3 bases. The length of the CDR3 is 15 residues. The CDR3 region has the DNA TGCGCCAGCAGTGACGGGGGGGCCCTGACAGATACGCAGTATTTT. Its protein is CASSDGGALTDTQYF.

The V and J genes are TRBV11-3 and TRBJ2-7; the D gene is possibly TRBD1 (6 bases). There are 14 residues in the CDR3. Trimming stripped 5 bases from V and 6 bases from J, with 17 bases between. Germline V CDR1 and CDR2: SGHNT, YENEEA. CDR3 coding DNA: TGTGCCAGCAGCACCGAGACAGGTCCTCGCGAGCAGTACTTC. Amino acids: CASSTETGPREQYF.

This clone was observed at least ten times. The genes are TRBV19 and TRBJ2-7, with 7 bases aligning to TRBD1. The CDR3 consists of 15 residues. Germline assignment: CDR1 LNHDA and CDR2 SQIVND (reference sequence). Trimming removed 6 bases from V and 4 bases from J; junction bases left unmatched: 12. In DNA, the CDR3 is TGTGCCAGTAGCTCATCCGGGACAGTCGTTTACGAGCAGTACTTC. It codes for CASSSSGTVVYEQYF.

The chain is built from TRBV9 and TRBJ1-2; D is ambiguous. The V and J ends lost 4 bases and 4 bases respectively, with 17 bases between them. Germline loops: CDR1 SGDLS, CDR2 YYNGEE. CDR3 size: 15 residues. The CDR3 bases are TGTGCCAGCAGCTTTCAACTCGGGGTCCCCTATGGCTACACCTTC. It yields the protein CASSFQLGVPYGYTF. The full variable domain, in which reference TRBV9 and TRBJ1-2 provide the parts outside the CDR3, is DSGVTQTPKHLITATGQRVTLRCSPRSGDLSVYWYQQSLDQGLQFLIQYYNGEERAKGNILERFSAQQFPDLHSELNLSSLELGDSALYFCASSFQLGVPYGYTFGSGTRLTVV.

In this sample, this clone turned up a few times. The chain recombines TRBV10-3 with TRBJ1-2; D may be TRBD1 (6 bases). This CDR3 has 14 amino acids. Per the germline V gene, CDR1 is ENHRY and CDR2 is SYGVKD. V lost 6 bases, J lost 2 bases, and 13 bases lay in between. Written as DNA, the CDR3 is TGTGCCATCAGCACAGGGCGGTTAAACTATGGCTACACCTTC. It yields the protein CAISTGRLNYGYTF.

The V and J genes are TRBV5-6 and TRBJ1-2; perhaps TRBD1 as D (5 bases). Trimming removed 4 bases at V and 7 bases at J, with 17 bases between. The germline V gene encodes CDR1 SGHDT and CDR2 YYEEEE. CDR3 size: 14 residues. The DNA of the CDR3 is TGTGCCAGCAGCCCAGGGACCTGGGAGGCTGGCTACACCTTC. Its protein product is CASSPGTWEAGYTF. The full variable domain, completed using reference TRBV5-6 and TRBJ1-2, is DAGVTQSPTHLIKTRGQQVTLRCSPKSGHDTVSWYQQALGQGPQFIFQYYEEEERQRGNFPDRFSGHQFPNYSSELNVNALLLGDSALYLCASSPGTWEAGYTFGSGTRLTVV.

This sequence joins TRBV7-9 and TRBJ2-7; 9 bases are shared with TRBD2. Germline V gene lookup returns CDR1 SEHNR and CDR2 FQNEAQ (reference sequence). Trimming took 1 base from V and 4 from J; bases not matched to a gene: 5. There are 15 residues in the CDR3. CDR3 coding DNA: TGTGCCAGCAGCTTAGGTAGCGGGAGTAGGTACGAGCAGTACTTC. It translates to CASSLGSGSRYEQYF.

The CDR3 reads CASGLGGAEQYF. CDR3 nucleotides: TGTGCTAGTGGCCTAGGGGGCGCCGAGCAGTACTTC. V is TRBV12-5 and J is TRBJ2-7; 7 bases line up with TRBD1. CDR3 length equals 12 residues. The germline V gene encodes CDR1 LGHNT and CDR2 FRNRAP. V lost 6 bases to trimming and J lost 6 bases; unmatched junction nucleotides: 5.

The chain links TRBV15 to TRBJ2-7; 9 positions agree with TRBD2. Per germline, CDR1 LNHNV and CDR2 YYDKDF (reference sequence). The CDR3 extends over 15 amino acids. J lost 4 bases, V lost 0 bases, and 4 bases had no gene match. Here the CDR3 reads CATSREGSGRYEQYF. The DNA of the CDR3 is TGTGCCACCAGCAGAGAGGGTAGCGGGAGATACGAGCAGTACTTC.

The chain combines TRBV11-2 with TRBJ2-3, with D perhaps TRBD2 (6 bases). This CDR3 is built from 15 residues. V gave up 6 bases and J gave up 4 bases, with 17 bases separating them. Germline V gene lookup returns CDR1 SGHAT and CDR2 FQNNGV. The CDR3 region has the DNA TGTGCCAGCAGTAAAACAGAACTAGCAGCAGATACGCAGTATTTT. As protein: CASSKTELAADTQYF.

This rearrangement joins TRBV11-3 to TRBJ2-1, with 7 positions matching TRBD1. After removal of 3 bases from V and 5 bases from J, the junction contained 7 bases not matched to a gene. Germline assignment: CDR1 SGHNT and CDR2 YENEEA. The CDR3 has 15 residues. The CDR3 spells CASSFRGYQDNEQFF. The CDR3 DNA reads TGTGCCAGCAGCTTCAGGGGGTACCAAGACAATGAGCAGTTCTTC.

The chain is built from TRBV7-9 and TRBJ1-1; D possibly corresponds to TRBD1 (6 bases). CDR3 size: 17 residues. Germline-derived CDR1 and CDR2 are SEHNR and FQNEAQ (reference sequence). Deletions cut 3 bases from V and 0 bases from J, with 17 bases between. The CDR3 protein is CASSFPRGDHMNTEAFF. CDR3 DNA sequence: TGTGCCAGCAGCTTTCCCAGGGGCGATCACATGAACACTGAAGCTTTCTTT.

This clone has only a few counts. CDR3 protein: CASSLAGLAFF. CDR3 sequence (DNA): TGCGCCAGCAGCTTGGCAGGGTTAGCTTTCTTT. The chain employs TRBV5-1 and TRBJ1-1; a weak D match, TRBD1 (5 bases). Trimming removed 0 bases from V and 10 bases from J, with 7 bases in between. The CDR3 length is 11 residues. CDR1 and CDR2 from the germline V gene are SGHRS and YFSETQ.

This sequence joins TRBV12-5 and TRBJ2-2; the match to TRBD2 covers 11 bases. The CDR3 spans 16 residues. Germline V gives CDR1 LGHNT, CDR2 FRNRAP. The V segment lost 6 bases and the J segment 7 bases; nucleotides outside the gene matches: 10. CDR3 coding DNA: TGTGCTAGTGGCCTTGGGGTAGCGGGAGGGTACGGGGAGCTGTTTTTT. Protein sequence: CASGLGVAGGYGELFF.

V gene TRBV28 combines with J gene TRBJ2-7; 10 bases align to TRBD1. Germline CDR1 is MDHEN and CDR2 is SYDVKM. With 3 bases clipped from V and 2 bases from J, the junction kept 10 bases outside the gene matches. The CDR3 is made up of 17 amino acids. In DNA, the CDR3 is TGTGCCAGCAGTTTTGCTCCCAGGACAGGGGGGCCCTACGAGCAGTACTTC. Translated, it gives CASSFAPRTGGPYEQYF.

The chain has TRBV7-9 and TRBJ1-4, with a tentative D call TRBD1 (5 bases). This CDR3 contains 17 residues. Trimming pared 4 bases from V and 0 bases from J, leaving 15 bases between. Per germline, CDR1 SEHNR and CDR2 FQNEAQ (reference sequence). In DNA, the CDR3 is TGTGCCAGCAGCTCCGTGGCCGCGGGGCCAACTAATGAAAAACTGTTTTTT. Its protein product is CASSSVAAGPTNEKLFF.

This sequence joins TRBV5-1 and TRBJ2-7, with 8 bases identical to TRBD2. The trim removed 1 base at V and 2 bases at J, leaving 11 bases unmatched. From germline, CDR1 is SGHRS and CDR2 YFSETQ. This CDR3 has 17 residues. CDR3 loop: CASSLYPTGRGAYEQYF. CDR3 sequence (DNA): TGCGCCAGCAGCTTGTACCCTACCGGGCGGGGGGCCTACGAGCAGTACTTC.

CDR3 protein: CASTRGQGVYEQYF. DNA for the CDR3: TGTGCCAGCACCAGAGGACAGGGGGTCTACGAGCAGTACTTC. The chain is built from TRBV2 and TRBJ2-7; 10 bases match TRBD1. The CDR3 covers 14 residues. V shed 7 bases and J 3 bases; nucleotides not matched to a gene: 6. Per the germline V gene, CDR1 is SNHLY and CDR2 is FYNNEI.